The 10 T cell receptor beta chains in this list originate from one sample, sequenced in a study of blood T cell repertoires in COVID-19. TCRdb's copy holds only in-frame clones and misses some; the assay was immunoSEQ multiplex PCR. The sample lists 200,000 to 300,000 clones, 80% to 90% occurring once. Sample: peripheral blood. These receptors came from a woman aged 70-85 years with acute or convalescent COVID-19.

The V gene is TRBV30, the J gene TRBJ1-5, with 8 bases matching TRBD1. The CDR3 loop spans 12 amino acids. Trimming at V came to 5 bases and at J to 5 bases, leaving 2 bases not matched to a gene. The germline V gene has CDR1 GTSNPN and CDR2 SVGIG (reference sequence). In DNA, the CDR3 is TGTGCCTGGGACAGGGGTTATCAGCCCCAGCATTTT. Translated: CAWDRGYQPQHF.

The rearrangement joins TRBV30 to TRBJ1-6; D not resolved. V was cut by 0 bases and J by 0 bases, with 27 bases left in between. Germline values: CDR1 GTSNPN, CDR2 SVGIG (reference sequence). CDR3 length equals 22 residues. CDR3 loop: CAWSVLSARSPSVPSYNSPLHF. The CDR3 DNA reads TGTGCCTGGAGTGTACTCAGTGCCCGTAGCCCCTCAGTGCCCTCCTATAATTCACCCCTCCACTTT.

Here the CDR3 DNA reads TGTGCCAGCAGTGACGTAGGGGGCGCGTCTAATTCACCCCTCCACTTT. This codes for CASSDVGGASNSPLHF. The chain couples TRBV2 to TRBJ1-6, with TRBD1 matching over 7 bases. V shed 3 bases, J shed 6 bases, and the junction held 8 bases outside the gene matches. Germline CDR1 SNHLY, CDR2 FYNNEI. The CDR3 totals 16 residues.

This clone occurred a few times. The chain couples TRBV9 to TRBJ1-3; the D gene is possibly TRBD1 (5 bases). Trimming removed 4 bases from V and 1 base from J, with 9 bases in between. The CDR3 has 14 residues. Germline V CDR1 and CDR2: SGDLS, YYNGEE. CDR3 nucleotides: TGTGCCAGCAGCCAAACAGGTTCTGGAAACACCATATATTTT. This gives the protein CASSQTGSGNTIYF.

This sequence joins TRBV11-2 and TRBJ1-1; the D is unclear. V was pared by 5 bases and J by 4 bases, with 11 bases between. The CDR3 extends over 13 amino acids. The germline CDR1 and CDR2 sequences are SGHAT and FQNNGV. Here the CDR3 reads CASSPARVTEAFF. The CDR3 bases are TGTGCCAGCAGCCCGGCGAGGGTCACTGAAGCTTTCTTT.

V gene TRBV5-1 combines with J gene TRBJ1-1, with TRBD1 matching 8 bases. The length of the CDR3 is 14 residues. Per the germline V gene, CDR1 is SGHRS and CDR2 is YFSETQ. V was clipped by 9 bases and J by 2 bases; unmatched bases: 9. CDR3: CATSTGTGNTEAFF. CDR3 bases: TGCGCCACCTCAACGGGGACAGGCAACACTGAAGCTTTCTTT. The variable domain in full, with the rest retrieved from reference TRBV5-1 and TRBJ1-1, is KAGVTQTPRYLIKTRGQQVTLSCSPISGHRSVSWYQQTPGQGLQFLFEYFSETQRNKGNFPGRFSGRQFSNSRSEMNVSTLELGDSALYLCATSTGTGNTEAFFGQGTRLTVV.

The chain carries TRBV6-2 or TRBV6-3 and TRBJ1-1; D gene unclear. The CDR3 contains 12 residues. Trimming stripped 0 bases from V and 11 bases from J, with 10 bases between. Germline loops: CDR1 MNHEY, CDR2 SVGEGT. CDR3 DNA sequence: TGTGCCAGCAGTTACTCAGATAGACTGGCTTTCTTT. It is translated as CASSYSDRLAFF.

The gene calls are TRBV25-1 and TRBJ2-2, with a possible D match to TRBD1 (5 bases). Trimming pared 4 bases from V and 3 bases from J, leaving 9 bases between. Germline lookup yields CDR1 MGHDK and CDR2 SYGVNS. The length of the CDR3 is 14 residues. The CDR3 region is CASSVRADTGELFF. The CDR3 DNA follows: TGTGCCAGCAGTGTCAGGGCGGACACCGGGGAGCTGTTTTTT.

The CDR3 is CASSIRETENTEAFF. CDR3 DNA sequence: TGTGCCAGCAGTATACGGGAAACAGAGAACACTGAAGCTTTCTTT. The chain joins TRBV6-2 or TRBV6-3 to TRBJ1-1; D is unresolved. This CDR3 is built from 15 residues. The germline V and J ends were trimmed by 5 bases and 1 base, with 14 bases remaining between them. Germline assignment: CDR1 MNHEY and CDR2 SVGEGT.

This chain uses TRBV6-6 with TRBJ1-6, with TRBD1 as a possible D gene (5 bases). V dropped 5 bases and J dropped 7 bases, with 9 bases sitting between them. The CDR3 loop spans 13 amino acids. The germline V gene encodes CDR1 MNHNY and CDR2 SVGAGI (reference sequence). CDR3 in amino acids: CASSTQGNSPLHF. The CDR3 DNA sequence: TGTGCCAGCAGTACCCAGGGAAATTCACCCCTCCACTTT.